Below are 28 T cell receptor beta chains sequenced from a single sample in a study of blood T cell repertoires in COVID-19. TCRdb's copy holds only in-frame clones and misses some; the assay was immunoSEQ multiplex PCR. The table records 110,000 or so clones, about nine tenths of them present only once. The source material was peripheral blood. The receptors were gathered from a human donor in a cohort sampled during active COVID-19.

The chain employs TRBV9 and TRBJ1-1; D perhaps matches TRBD1 (5 bases). Trimming shortened V by 4 bases and J by 3 bases, and 19 bases separated the two germline ends. The CDR3 runs to 16 residues. Germline V gene lookup returns CDR1 SGDLS and CDR2 YYNGEE. In DNA, the CDR3 is TGTGCCAGCAGCCCTCGGGGGGGGAGGACGGACACTGAAGCTTTCTTT. Its translation is CASSPRGGRTDTEAFF.

The chain has TRBV6-5 and TRBJ2-5; 10 bases match TRBD2. CDR3 length equals 15 residues. Germline V gene data show CDR1 as MNHEY and CDR2 as SVGAGI. The junction had 6 bases not matched to a gene; V was cut back by 4 bases and J by 4 bases. The DNA of the CDR3 is TGTGCCAGCAGTTGGGGAAGCGGGGGGGCAGAGACCCAGTACTTC. This sequence encodes CASSWGSGGAETQYF.

The chain has TRBV27 and TRBJ2-7; 8 positions agree with TRBD2. Germline V lookup: CDR1 MNHEY, CDR2 SMNVEV (reference sequence). After removal of 5 bases from V and 3 bases from J, the junction contained 12 bases not matched to a gene. The CDR3 loop spans 16 amino acids. The CDR3 region has the DNA TGTGCCAGCAGTCCAAAGTTAGCGGGGCCTTACTACGAGCAGTACTTC. Encoded protein: CASSPKLAGPYYEQYF.

V and J are TRBV2 and TRBJ2-1; D gene uncertain. Germline assignment: CDR1 SNHLY and CDR2 FYNNEI. This CDR3 is built from 13 residues. V gave up 5 bases and J gave up 9 bases, with 14 bases separating them. The CDR3 loop reads CASSNSNRGEQFF. The CDR3 DNA follows: TGTGCCAGCAGTAATAGTAACCGCGGTGAGCAGTTCTTC.

The chain links TRBV29-1 to TRBJ2-5; possibly TRBD2 for D (7 bases). Germline V gene data show CDR1 as SQVTM and CDR2 as ANQGSEA. There are 14 residues in the CDR3. Trimming pared 4 bases from V and 9 bases from J, leaving 21 bases between. CDR3 region: CSVGPGGALGAQYF. CDR3 DNA sequence: TGCAGCGTTGGTCCTGGGGGGGCCCTAGGGGCCCAGTACTTC. Supplemented by reference TRBV29-1 and TRBJ2-5, the full variable domain reads SAVISQKPSRDICQRGTSLTIQCQVDSQVTMMFWYRQQPGQSLTLIATANQGSEATYESGFVIDKFPISRPNLTFSTLTVSNMSPEDSSIYLCSVGPGGALGAQYFGPGTRLLVL.

This clone was recorded only once. The gene calls are TRBV28 and TRBJ1-6; no definite D call. This CDR3 is 16 amino acids long. Germline V gene sequence: CDR1 MDHEN, CDR2 SYDVKM. Trimming pared 5 bases from V and 0 bases from J, leaving 11 bases between. CDR3 DNA sequence: TGTGCCAGCAGTGGCGGTTCGAGCTCCTATAATTCACCCCTCCACTTT. Its translation: CASSGGSSSYNSPLHF.

The chain couples TRBV5-1 to TRBJ2-1; the match to TRBD2 covers 9 bases. Germline V CDR1 and CDR2: SGHRS, YFSETQ. Trimming cost V 4 bases and J 8 bases; bases outside gene matches: 16. CDR3 size: 17 residues. CDR3 amino acids: CASSPTVSAGGSDEQFF. The CDR3 nucleotides read TGCGCCAGCAGCCCAACCGTGTCGGCGGGAGGGAGCGATGAGCAGTTCTTC.

This clone appeared a single time. This CDR3 is CASSLPQGGSNEKLFF. The CDR3 DNA reads TGCGCCAGCAGCTTACCGCAGGGGGGATCTAATGAAAAACTGTTTTTT. The J gene is TRBJ1-4, the V gene TRBV5-1; 7 nucleotides match TRBD1. The CDR3 length is 16 residues. Germline trimming cut 2 bases from V and 3 bases from J; bases unmatched to any gene: 7. CDR1 is SGHRS, CDR2 YFSETQ, per germline.

The rearrangement links TRBV6-4 to TRBJ2-1; 8 bases align to TRBD1. CDR3 length: 16 amino acids. Germline V CDR1 and CDR2: MRHNA, SNTAGT. The ends lost 1 base at V and 0 bases at J; junction bases unmatched: 2. This chain's CDR3 is CASSDWDRSSYNEQFF. In DNA, the CDR3 is TGTGCCAGCAGTGACTGGGACAGGAGCTCCTACAATGAGCAGTTCTTC.

CDR3 sequence (DNA): TGTGCCAGCAGCCTAGTGCTCGGGGAGCTGTTTTTT. Translating gives CASSLVLGELFF. V and J are TRBV12-3 or TRBV12-4 and TRBJ2-2; D is undetermined. The V and J ends lost 6 bases and 7 bases respectively, with 9 bases between them. There are 12 residues in the CDR3.

This rearrangement joins TRBV19 to TRBJ1-5; D remains unclear. The CDR3 sequence is 15 residues long. V was trimmed by 4 bases and J by 1 base, leaving 11 bases between them. CDR1 and CDR2 (germline): LNHDA, SQIVND (reference sequence). CDR3 sequence reads: CASSTVTTSNQPQHF. Written as DNA, the CDR3 is TGTGCCAGTAGTACGGTCACCACCAGCAATCAGCCCCAGCATTTT. Filled out from reference TRBV19 and TRBJ1-5, the complete variable domain reads DGGITQSPKYLFRKEGQNVTLSCEQNLNHDAMYWYRQDPGQGLRLIYYSQIVNDFQKGDIAEGYSVSREKKESFPLTVTSAQKNPTAFYLCASSTVTTSNQPQHFGDGTRLSIL.

The J gene is TRBJ1-1, the V gene TRBV30; D ambiguous. This CDR3 is built from 12 residues. Trimming pared 4 bases from V and 5 bases from J, leaving 11 bases between. Germline lookup yields CDR1 GTSNPN and CDR2 SVGIG (reference sequence). CDR3 amino acids: CAWTRGWTEAFF. In DNA, the CDR3 is TGTGCCTGGACCAGAGGTTGGACTGAAGCTTTCTTT. The full variable domain, completed using reference TRBV30 and TRBJ1-1, is SQTIHQWPATLVQPVGSPLSLECTVEGTSNPNLYWYRQAAGRGLQLLFYSVGIGQISSEVPQNLSASRPQDRQFILSSKKLLLSDSGFYLCAWTRGWTEAFFGQGTRLTVV.

The rearrangement uses TRBV7-2 and TRBJ1-5; possible D gene TRBD1, 6 bases. V was trimmed by 4 bases and J by 0 bases, leaving 10 bases between them. CDR1 is SGHTA and CDR2 is FQGNSA in the germline V gene. This CDR3 has 15 amino acids. The CDR3 reads CASSSQGISNQPQHF. DNA for the CDR3: TGTGCCAGCAGCTCACAGGGTATTAGCAATCAGCCCCAGCATTTT.

This chain uses TRBV29-1 with TRBJ1-1; the D gene is possibly TRBD1 (5 bases). Germline V gene sequence: CDR1 SQVTM, CDR2 ANQGSEA. The CDR3 extends over 15 amino acids. V was trimmed by 6 bases and J by 0 bases, leaving 17 bases between them. The CDR3 bases are TGCAGCGTGAAAAAGAGACAGTTGTTGAACACTGAAGCTTTCTTT. Protein: CSVKKRQLLNTEAFF. The variable domain in full, with the rest retrieved from reference TRBV29-1 and TRBJ1-1, is SAVISQKPSRDICQRGTSLTIQCQVDSQVTMMFWYRQQPGQSLTLIATANQGSEATYESGFVIDKFPISRPNLTFSTLTVSNMSPEDSSIYLCSVKKRQLLNTEAFFGQGTRLTVV.

The chain is built from TRBV27 and TRBJ2-1, with 8 positions matching TRBD2. There are 14 residues in the CDR3. V lost 4 bases to trimming and J lost 5 bases; unmatched junction nucleotides: 4. Germline-derived CDR1 and CDR2 are MNHEY and SMNVEV (reference sequence). CDR3 sequence reads: CASSWVAGHNEQFF. The CDR3 DNA is TGTGCCAGCAGTTGGGTAGCGGGGCACAATGAGCAGTTCTTC.

In DNA form, the CDR3 reads TGTGCCAGCAGCTTAAGGACAGGCAATCAGCCCCAGCATTTT. Amino acids: CASSLRTGNQPQHF. The chain is built from TRBV5-6 and TRBJ1-5; D might be TRBD1 (6 bases). Germline lookup yields CDR1 SGHDT and CDR2 YYEEEE. There are 14 residues in the CDR3. V lost 2 bases and J lost 2, with 8 bases in between.

The CDR3 protein is CASSQDVSYEQYF. The CDR3 bases are TGTGCCAGCAGCCAAGACGTCTCCTACGAGCAGTACTTC. The rearrangement uses TRBV3-1 (or the pseudogene TRBV3-2) and TRBJ2-7; no firm D call. The CDR3 sequence is 13 residues long. CDR1 and CDR2 (germline): LGHDT, YNNKEL (reference sequence). Trimming removed 0 bases at V and 0 bases at J, with 3 bases between.

The chain carries TRBV9 and TRBJ2-7; TRBD1 agrees at 9 bases. Germline V gene data show CDR1 as SGDLS and CDR2 as YYNGEE. The CDR3 covers 15 residues. The J segment lost 3 bases and the V segment lost 2 bases, leaving 6 bases of the junction unmatched. The DNA for the CDR3 is TGTGCCAGCAGCGTGGGACAGGGCAAGAACTACGAGCAGTACTTC. It translates to CASSVGQGKNYEQYF.

This clone was picked up one time. The genes are TRBV18 and TRBJ1-6, with TRBD1 matching over 7 bases. The germline V gene encodes CDR1 KGHSH and CDR2 LQKENI. The CDR3 has 16 amino acids. With 2 bases clipped from V and 6 bases from J, the junction kept 7 bases outside the gene matches. The CDR3 DNA is TGTGCCAGCTCACCAGATCTGACAGGGACTAATTCACCCCTCCACTTT. This sequence encodes CASSPDLTGTNSPLHF.

The chain recombines TRBV7-9 with TRBJ1-2, with a weak D call TRBD1 (6 bases). The germline gives CDR1 SEHNR, CDR2 FQNEAQ (reference sequence). V was clipped by 5 bases and J by 1 base, with 17 bases between them. The CDR3 is made up of 16 amino acids. The CDR3: CASSPHRTEDNYGYTF. In DNA form, the CDR3 reads TGTGCCAGCAGCCCCCACAGGACAGAGGATAACTATGGCTACACCTTC.

The chain combines TRBV2 with TRBJ2-7, with TRBD1 matching 9 bases. The J segment lost 2 bases and the V segment lost 8 bases, leaving 13 bases of the junction unmatched. The CDR3 loop spans 16 amino acids. Germline lookup yields CDR1 SNHLY and CDR2 FYNNEI. CDR3 DNA sequence: TGTGCCAGCGGCGTCCCGGGACAGGGCCCCACCTACGAGCAGTACTTC. Translation: CASGVPGQGPTYEQYF. The full variable domain, completed using reference TRBV2 and TRBJ2-7, is EPEVTQTPSHQVTQMGQEVILRCVPISNHLYFYWYRQILGQKVEFLVSFYNNEISEKSEIFDDQFSVERPDGSNFTLKIRSTKLEDSAMYFCASGVPGQGPTYEQYFGPGTRLTVT.

V gene TRBV27 combines with J gene TRBJ2-1; perhaps TRBD2 as D (6 bases). Trimming stripped 4 bases from V and 2 bases from J, with 15 bases between. Germline CDR1 and CDR2: MNHEY and SMNVEV (reference sequence). This CDR3 contains 16 residues. The CDR3: CASSSLRRGTYNEQFF. CDR3 nucleotide sequence: TGTGCCAGCAGTTCCCTCCGACGGGGGACCTACAATGAGCAGTTCTTC.

This chain connects TRBV24-1 to TRBJ2-1; 7 bases are shared with TRBD1. The V gene end was trimmed by 5 bases and the J gene end by 2 bases; junction bases not matched to a gene: 8. CDR1 is KGHDR, CDR2 SFDVKD, per germline. This CDR3 is 16 amino acids long. CDR3 DNA sequence: TGTGCCACCAGTGCCCTGAGGGGGCCGCCCTACAATGAGCAGTTCTTC. This codes for CATSALRGPPYNEQFF.

The gene calls are TRBV11-3 and TRBJ1-4; 9 bases align to TRBD1. CDR1 SGHNT and CDR2 YENEEA come from the germline V gene. This CDR3 spans 13 amino acids. V shed 7 bases, J shed 5 bases, and the junction held 2 bases outside the gene matches. CDR3 in amino acids: CASKGQGNEKLFF. CDR3 sequence (DNA): TGTGCCAGCAAAGGACAGGGGAATGAAAAACTGTTTTTT.

The chain joins TRBV18 to TRBJ1-4, with TRBD1 as a possible D gene (6 bases). The germline gives CDR1 KGHSH, CDR2 LQKENI. V lost 1 base to trimming and J lost 0 bases, with 15 bases between them. The CDR3 is 18 amino acids. CDR3: CASSPRKDRTATNEKLFF. In DNA, the CDR3 is TGTGCCAGCTCACCACGGAAGGACCGGACAGCAACTAATGAAAAACTGTTTTTT.

The CDR3: CASSPTDRAGGYTF. The CDR3 bases are TGTGCCAGCAGTCCTACGGACAGGGCGGGTGGCTACACCTTC. The V and J genes are TRBV6-6 and TRBJ1-2; TRBD1 matches 8 bases. Looked up from germline, CDR1 is MNHNY and CDR2 is SVGAGI (reference sequence). CDR3 length equals 14 residues. The V segment lost 5 bases and the J segment 7 bases; nucleotides outside the gene matches: 9.

The gene calls are TRBV7-2 and TRBJ2-7; 10 nucleotides align to TRBD1. Germline V gene data show CDR1 as SGHTA and CDR2 as FQGNSA. The CDR3 is 15 amino acids. V shed 3 bases, J shed 2 bases, and the junction held 4 bases outside the gene matches. This chain's CDR3 is CASSFTGTGAYEQYF. CDR3 bases: TGTGCCAGCAGCTTCACCGGGACAGGGGCCTACGAGCAGTACTTC.

The V call is TRBV5-5, the J call TRBJ1-4; D is perhaps TRBD1 (5 bases). There are 15 residues in the CDR3. The germline V and J ends were trimmed by 2 bases and 1 base, with 9 bases remaining between them. Germline CDR1 and CDR2: SGHKS and YYEKEE (reference sequence). Here the CDR3 reads CASSFQGGTNEKLFF. CDR3 in DNA: TGTGCCAGCAGCTTCCAGGGTGGAACTAATGAAAAACTGTTTTTT.